The T cell receptor (beta chain) under discussion was sequenced for a study of blood T cells in healthy people across ages. A J-beta primer mix and a sample-barcoded 5' primer were used in a second PCR of roughly 6 to 12 cycles. TCRdb re-analysed the 5' RACE reads in MiXCR, keeping a single row per CDR3 protein. Among more than 700,000 distinct CDR3 sequences, roughly 50% were seen once, and the ten largest hold 41%. The CDR3 length is 13 residues. From germline, CDR1 is SGHRS and CDR2 YFSETQ. After removal of 3 bases from V and 8 bases from J, the junction contained 3 bases not matched to a gene. This TCR was sampled from a man at least 80 years old in good health. The chain uses TRBV5-1 and TRBJ2-1; TRBD1 matches 9 bases. The sequenced sample consisted of blood. Here the CDR3 DNA reads TGCGCCAGCAGCTCCACAGGGGGCCATGAGCAGTTCTTC. Its translation is CASSSTGGHEQFF. Full variable domain (remainder filled in from reference TRBV5-1 and TRBJ2-1): KAGVTQTPRYLIKTRGQQVTLSCSPISGHRSVSWYQQTPGQGLQFLFEYFSETQRNKGNFPGRFSGRQFSNSRSEMNVSTLELGDSALYLCASSSTGGHEQFFGPGTRLTVL.